The table lists the clone carrying this TCR beta chain with a few counts. The antigen remains unidentified. Produced via immunoSEQ multiplex PCR; TCRdb's table is partial and in-frame only. The sample lists approximately 4,200 clones; nearly 90% were seen once. This entry comes from a study of somatic mutations in cytotoxic T cells in rheumatoid arthritis. Trimming left V 1 base short and J 0 bases short, with 10 bases between. The CDR3 extends over 16 amino acids. Looked up from germline, CDR1 is SGHDT and CDR2 is YYEEEE. Positive magnetic bead selection separated CD4+ and CD8+ cells, and flow cytometry confirmed purity. Findings and limits, study-wide: Just what the expanded CD8+ clones targeted, in terms of antigens, remained unknown.

The sample taken for sequencing was CD8+ T cells sorted from blood. The genes are TRBV5-6 and TRBJ2-2; D possibly corresponds to TRBD2 (5 bases). This TCR was sampled from a woman between 65 and 79 years old with rheumatoid arthritis. CDR3 amino acids: CASSLLEGSNTGELFF. The CDR3 DNA sequence: TGTGCCAGCAGCTTGCTTGAGGGATCGAACACCGGGGAGCTGTTTTTT.